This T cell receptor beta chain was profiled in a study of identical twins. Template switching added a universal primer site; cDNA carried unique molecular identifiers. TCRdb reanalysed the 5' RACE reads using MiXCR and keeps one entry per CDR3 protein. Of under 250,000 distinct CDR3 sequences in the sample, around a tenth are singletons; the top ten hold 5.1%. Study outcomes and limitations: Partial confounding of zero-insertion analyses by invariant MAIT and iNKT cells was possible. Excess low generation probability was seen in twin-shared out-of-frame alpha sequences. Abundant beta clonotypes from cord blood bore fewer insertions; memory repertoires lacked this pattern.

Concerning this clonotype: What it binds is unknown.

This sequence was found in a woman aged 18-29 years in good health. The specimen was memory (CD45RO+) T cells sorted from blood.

In DNA form, the CDR3 reads TGCAGTGTCACCGGGACCCACAATCAGCCCCAGCATTTT. Protein sequence: CSVTGTHNQPQHF. The chain couples TRBV20-1 to TRBJ1-5; D is perhaps TRBD1 (5 bases). CDR3 size: 13 residues. The V end lost 7 bases, the J end lost 3 bases, and 13 bases lay between the germline ends. The germline V gene encodes CDR1 DFQATT and CDR2 SNEGSKA (reference sequence).